The text below deals with one TCR beta chain. Original methodology: Estimated nucleated cell counts came from reference gene primer amplification. Some clones are missing from TCRdb's copy, which holds only in-frame ones; the method was immunoSEQ multiplex PCR. From that table come the V and J calls and clone size; the DNA was used to work out D and trimming. The data contain 250,000 to 350,000 clones, 86% of them singletons. The data are from a study of blood T cell repertoires in COVID-19. Looking at the study overall: Spain, Italy and the United States supplied samples that represented acute and convalescent COVID-19. Nucleic acid was either cDNA or gDNA, and it came from T cells, B-cell-depleted T cells, or PBMCs.

V gave up 4 bases and J gave up 8 bases, with 10 bases separating them. This CDR3 region has 13 residues. The germline V gene has CDR1 SGHRS and CDR2 YFSETQ. Sequenced material: peripheral blood. The chain has TRBV5-1 and TRBJ1-6; no firm D call. The TCR comes from a woman aged 25 to 39 with active or convalescent COVID-19. The chain's CDR3 is CASSVREDSPLHF. As DNA, the CDR3 is TGCGCCAGCAGCGTTAGGGAGGATTCACCCCTCCACTTT.